This T cell receptor beta chain was captured by sequencing in a study of T cell repertoires in cytomegalovirus infection. Background on the study: Public TCR beta signatures provided an indication of both CMV infection and a matching HLA type. The study, taken as a whole, reports: Ex vivo, HLA-C-restricted CMV-specific TCR beta clonotypes prevailed over the rest of the response. Cumulative public TCR beta family frequency identified CMV carriers with the relevant HLA.

This clonotype has ten or more counts. Its matching antigen is unknown. TCRdb re-called the reads through MiXCR, storing one row per CDR3 protein. The sample has some 130,000 distinct CDR3 sequences, less than 9.5% seen once. This CDR3 spans 14 amino acids. V shed 5 bases, J shed 2 bases, and the junction held 3 bases outside the gene matches. Germline CDR1 and CDR2: SNHLY and FYNNEI. The V and J genes are TRBV2 and TRBJ2-5, with 9 bases matching TRBD1. The TCR was taken from a human donor in good health (CMV status not recorded). Some clones in this sample may be carry-over from other donors' samples. The sample was PBMCs. The DNA of the CDR3 is TGTGCCAGCAGTCCACAGGGGGCGCAAGAGACCCAGTACTTC. Residues: CASSPQGAQETQYF.